One sample yielded the 21 T cell receptor beta chains listed below, sequenced in a study of vaccination and CD4 T cells after COVID-19. The antigens of these receptors remain unknown. Treatment: roughly nine-day PBMC culture with coronavirus spike peptide pools or control peptides (ViraFEST assay). From the unexposed donor, CD4+ T cells were collected ahead of the COVID-19 pandemic (2011-2018). Sequenced with the Oncomine TCR Beta short-read assay was DNA taken from cultured CD4+ T cells. One entry per CDR3 protein, called by TCRdb with MiXCR from the PCR reads. Seen here are roughly 6,800 distinct CDR3 sequences, over 70% observed once, and the top ten hold roughly 36%. Input material: CD4+ T cells from blood, cultured in vitro. These receptors all come from a human donor in good health.

The rearrangement uses TRBV27 and TRBJ1-2; 9 bases line up with TRBD1. The CDR3 length is 12 residues. Unmatched junction bases numbered 7, after V lost 10 bases and J lost 7 bases. Per the germline V gene, CDR1 is MNHEY and CDR2 is SMNVEV (reference sequence). CDR3 in amino acids: CATRTGEFGYTF. In nucleotides, the CDR3 is TGTGCCACACGGACAGGGGAGTTTGGCTACACCTTC.

This chain links TRBV25-1 with TRBJ1-1; D ambiguous. CDR1 is MGHDK and CDR2 is SYGVNS in the germline V gene. This CDR3 is 15 amino acids long. V was shortened by 10 bases and J by 1 base, with 19 bases between the two germline ends. CDR3 DNA sequence: TGTGCCATCTTCCGACTCGAGGATTCGAACACTGAAGCTTTCTTT. Encoded protein: CAIFRLEDSNTEAFF.

V and J are TRBV20-1 and TRBJ1-2, with no clear D. The V end lost 3 bases, the J end lost 4 bases, and 15 bases lay between the germline ends. Germline CDR1 is DFQATT and CDR2 is SNEGSKA (reference sequence). The CDR3 loop spans 14 amino acids. In nucleotides, the CDR3 is TGCAGTGCTAGGTCCCTAGTGATCGGCTATGGCTACACCTTC. Translating it yields CSARSLVIGYGYTF.

V is TRBV12-3 or TRBV12-4 and J is TRBJ1-5, with 7 bases fitting TRBD1. The CDR3 has 17 residues. Unmatched junction bases numbered 12, after V lost 0 bases and J lost 7 bases. The CDR3, as DNA: TGTGCCAGCAGTTTAGCCCCGACAACATACAGGGGCCAGCCCCAGCATTTT. This sequence encodes CASSLAPTTYRGQPQHF.

The CDR3 region has the DNA TGCAGTGCGGCGCCCACTAACTATGGCTACACCTTC. This codes for CSAAPTNYGYTF. This chain joins TRBV20-1 and TRBJ1-2; D is ambiguous. V was cut by 6 bases and J by 0 bases, with 8 bases left in between. The CDR3 has 12 residues. Per the germline V gene, CDR1 is DFQATT and CDR2 is SNEGSKA (reference sequence).

This clonotype appeared a few times. The rearrangement joins TRBV7-9 to TRBJ1-1; D is undetermined. V gave up 5 bases and J gave up 11 bases, with 15 bases separating them. Germline CDR1 is SEHNR and CDR2 is FQNEAQ (reference sequence). This CDR3 has 12 amino acids. CDR3 in DNA: TGTGCCAGCAGCGCCGACTTGGTAGGGGCTTTCTTT. Translated, it gives CASSADLVGAFF.

The chain combines TRBV7-9 with TRBJ1-2; 7 positions agree with TRBD1. The CDR3 totals 14 residues. Trimming removed 6 bases from V and 7 bases from J; junction bases left unmatched: 11. From germline, CDR1 is SEHNR and CDR2 FQNEAQ (reference sequence). CDR3 sequence reads: CASRPPGGFGGYTF. Written as DNA, the CDR3 is TGTGCCAGCAGGCCCCCAGGGGGGTTTGGTGGCTACACCTTC.

The rearrangement uses TRBV6-1 and TRBJ2-1; D remains unclear. The V end was cut by 5 bases, the J end by 0 bases, with 17 bases between. CDR3 length equals 17 residues. Per germline, CDR1 MNHNS and CDR2 SASEGT. CDR3 nucleotides: TGTGCCAGCAGTCGCGTCCTCGGATCTACCTCCTACAATGAGCAGTTCTTC. Translation: CASSRVLGSTSYNEQFF.

The chain has TRBV10-3 and TRBJ1-2, with no clear D. V gave up 7 bases and J gave up 3 bases, with 21 bases separating them. CDR3 length: 16 residues. Per the germline V gene, CDR1 is ENHRY and CDR2 is SYGVKD. CDR3 nucleotide sequence: TGTGCCATCAAGCGGGATAGGGTACTTGGCCACTATGGCTACACCTTC. It translates to CAIKRDRVLGHYGYTF.

This chain uses TRBV25-1 with TRBJ2-7; 9 bases match TRBD1. Germline V gene sequence: CDR1 MGHDK, CDR2 SYGVNS. The V gene end was trimmed by 8 bases and the J gene end by 4 bases; junction bases not matched to a gene: 9. The CDR3 runs 14 residues. The CDR3 spells CASAQGGQGYEQYF. CDR3 in DNA: TGTGCCAGCGCCCAGGGGGGACAGGGTTACGAGCAGTACTTC.

This clonotype was detected a few times. CDR3 DNA sequence: TGTGCCAGCAGCCTTAGACAGGGCCGTAGCACAGATACGCAGTATTTT. Amino acid sequence: CASSLRQGRSTDTQYF. This chain connects TRBV27 to TRBJ2-3; 7 bases agree with TRBD1. This CDR3 comprises 16 residues. The ends lost 6 bases at V and 0 bases at J; junction bases unmatched: 9. CDR1 is MNHEY and CDR2 is SMNVEV in the germline V gene (reference sequence).

This clonotype was detected once. This chain joins TRBV5-1 and TRBJ2-7; TRBD2 aligns across 8 bases. This CDR3 spans 14 amino acids. J gave up 4 bases and V 4 bases, and 7 bases lay outside the gene matches. Germline-derived CDR1 and CDR2 are SGHRS and YFSETQ. CDR3 sequence (DNA): TGCGCCAGCAGCCCTGGAGCGGGAGCGTACGAGCAGTACTTC. Translated, it gives CASSPGAGAYEQYF. Based on the CDR3 plus reference TRBV5-1 and TRBJ2-7, the full variable domain is KAGVTQTPRYLIKTRGQQVTLSCSPISGHRSVSWYQQTPGQGLQFLFEYFSETQRNKGNFPGRFSGRQFSNSRSEMNVSTLELGDSALYLCASSPGAGAYEQYFGPGTRLTVT.

The CDR3 sequence is CASSLLGPEAFF. The CDR3 DNA reads as TGTGCCAGCAGCTTATTGGGGCCAGAAGCTTTCTTT. This chain connects TRBV11-2 to TRBJ1-1; tentatively, D is TRBD1 (5 bases). CDR1 SGHAT and CDR2 FQNNGV come from the germline V gene. V was cut by 2 bases and J by 8 bases, with 9 bases left in between. This CDR3 is built from 12 residues.

The J gene is TRBJ2-3, the V gene TRBV6-1; D is unresolved. The CDR3 extends over 16 amino acids. Germline CDR1 MNHNS, CDR2 SASEGT. V shed 3 bases and J shed 2 bases, with 15 bases lying between them. CDR3 nucleotides: TGTGCCAGCAGTGACAGGCGACCGACCTTCACAGATACGCAGTATTTT. This gives the protein CASSDRRPTFTDTQYF.

The CDR3 protein is CSASERQSNYGYTF. Here the CDR3 DNA reads TGCAGTGCTAGCGAACGACAGTCTAACTATGGCTACACCTTC. The genes are TRBV20-1 and TRBJ1-2, with D tentatively TRBD1 (5 bases). Trimming cost V 3 bases and J 0 bases, with 11 bases left between them. The length of the CDR3 is 14 residues. CDR1 DFQATT and CDR2 SNEGSKA come from the germline V gene (reference sequence).

The chain employs TRBV19 and TRBJ1-2, with D possibly TRBD1 on 5 matching bases. V lost 3 bases to trimming and J lost 6 bases, with 11 bases between them. Germline-derived CDR1 and CDR2 are LNHDA and SQIVND (reference sequence). The CDR3 spans 13 residues. This CDR3 reads CASSIEGLHGYTF. The CDR3 bases are TGTGCCAGTAGTATTGAGGGGCTGCATGGCTACACCTTC. Using reference TRBV19 and TRBJ1-2 for the parts outside the CDR3, the full variable domain is DGGITQSPKYLFRKEGQNVTLSCEQNLNHDAMYWYRQDPGQGLRLIYYSQIVNDFQKGDIAEGYSVSREKKESFPLTVTSAQKNPTAFYLCASSIEGLHGYTFGSGTRLTVV.

The CDR3 DNA follows: TGTGCCAGCAGCTCCCCTCCTTATGGCTACACCTTC. Translating gives CASSSPPYGYTF. The rearrangement links TRBV6-1 to TRBJ1-2; D unclear. Trimming removed 6 bases at V and 5 bases at J, with 10 bases between. The CDR3 totals 12 residues. Germline values: CDR1 MNHNS, CDR2 SASEGT.

This clonotype was counted only a few times. The CDR3 bases are TGTGCCAGCAGGGGGGGACAGGGGGATAGCAATCAGCCCCAGCATTTT. This gives the protein CASRGGQGDSNQPQHF. This chain uses TRBV6-1 with TRBJ1-5; 11 nucleotides match TRBD1. With 6 bases clipped from V and 0 bases from J, the junction kept 4 bases outside the gene matches. The CDR3 runs to 16 residues. Germline assignment: CDR1 MNHNS and CDR2 SASEGT.

The chain carries TRBV19 and TRBJ2-7; D might be TRBD1 or TRBD2, each matching 5 bases. Germline lookup yields CDR1 LNHDA and CDR2 SQIVND (reference sequence). V lost 6 bases and J lost 2, with 17 bases in between. The CDR3 spans 15 residues. As DNA, the CDR3 is TGTGCCAGTAGCATAACGGGACCGACGCCCTACGAGCAGTACTTC. It is translated as CASSITGPTPYEQYF.

This rearrangement joins TRBV6-1 to TRBJ1-5; possible D gene TRBD1, 5 bases. Looked up from germline, CDR1 is MNHNS and CDR2 is SASEGT. V shed 7 bases and J shed 5 bases, with 9 bases lying between them. CDR3 length: 12 residues. CDR3 nucleotides: TGTGCCAGCATGCGGGACGATCAGCCCCAGCATTTT. This translates into CASMRDDQPQHF.

The chain recombines TRBV6-2 or TRBV6-3 with TRBJ2-2, with 9 bases matching TRBD1. This CDR3 region has 15 residues. CDR1 is MNHEY and CDR2 is SVGEGT in the germline V gene. For the CDR3, the DNA is TGTGCTGCGAACTACAGGGGGCTTAACACCGGGGAGCTGTTTTTT. Protein sequence: CAANYRGLNTGELFF.